The 20 T cell receptor beta chains presented below share a single source sample, sequenced in a study of identical twins. Via MiXCR, TCRdb re-called the 5' RACE reads, giving one row per CDR3 protein. The sample consists of 200,000 or so distinct CDR3 sequences, approximately 15% of them appearing once. The same sample was also studied in work on T cells expressing NK-cell markers.

The sequenced sample consisted of CD8+ T cells sorted from blood. These receptors came from a woman aged 18-29 years in good health.

This chain links TRBV29-1 with TRBJ1-4, with TRBD1 matching over 7 bases. The CDR3 has 14 amino acids. The V gene's germline CDR1 is SQVTM and CDR2 ANQGSEA. Trimming at V came to 2 bases and at J to 5 bases, leaving 5 bases not matched to a gene. CDR3 region: CSVEITGENEKLFF. The CDR3 DNA reads as TGCAGCGTTGAAATTACAGGGGAGAATGAAAAACTGTTTTTT.

This clonotype was seen repeatedly, ten times or more. The chain employs TRBV12-3 or TRBV12-4 and TRBJ2-1; D is unresolved. The CDR3 loop spans 14 amino acids. V dropped 4 bases and J dropped 7 bases, with 14 bases sitting between them. The CDR3 is CASSSLKMGNEQFF. DNA of the CDR3: TGTGCCAGCAGTTCCTTGAAGATGGGGAATGAGCAGTTCTTC.

J is TRBJ1-2 and V is TRBV27; a weak D match, TRBD1 (6 bases). The CDR3 spans 14 residues. V shed 8 bases and J shed 4 bases, with 17 bases lying between them. Germline V lookup: CDR1 MNHEY, CDR2 SMNVEV (reference sequence). CDR3 bases: TGTGCCAGCGGGACTTATTTACAGGGCTATGGCTACACCTTC. Protein: CASGTYLQGYGYTF.

The gene calls are TRBV15 and TRBJ2-5, with D hard to call. Per germline, CDR1 LNHNV and CDR2 YYDKDF (reference sequence). The CDR3 is made up of 14 amino acids. The ends were cut back, 0 bases at V and 5 bases at J, with 10 bases in the middle. CDR3 protein: CATSRDLALETQYF. The CDR3 nucleotides read TGTGCCACCAGCAGAGATCTGGCTTTGGAGACCCAGTACTTC.

The chain employs TRBV3-1 and TRBJ2-1; no clear D. The CDR3 sequence is 15 residues long. Trimming took 2 bases from V and 6 from J, leaving 14 bases between them. Per germline, CDR1 LGHDT and CDR2 YNNKEL (reference sequence). The CDR3 DNA reads as TGTGCCAGCAGCCAATATCCTAGGTCGTTCAATGAGCAGTTCTTC. Protein sequence: CASSQYPRSFNEQFF.

The rearrangement joins TRBV27 to TRBJ2-1, with a possible D match to TRBD2 (7 bases). CDR3 length: 17 amino acids. V was clipped by 2 bases and J by 6 bases, with 20 bases between them. Per germline, CDR1 MNHEY and CDR2 SMNVEV (reference sequence). The CDR3 DNA follows: TGTGCCAGCAGTTTAGGGGGTGGAGAGGGGGGGCCCAATGAGCAGTTCTTC. This sequence encodes CASSLGGGEGGPNEQFF.

The V and J genes are TRBV7-6 and TRBJ2-1; 9 nucleotides line up with TRBD2. The length of the CDR3 is 15 residues. Germline lookup yields CDR1 SGHVS and CDR2 FNYEAQ. V was pared by 4 bases and J by 9 bases, with 10 bases of the junction left unmatched. CDR3 sequence (DNA): TGTGCCAGCAGCTCCTCGAGCGGGGGGCGAGGTGAGCAGTTCTTC. Translation gives CASSSSSGGRGEQFF.

The rearrangement uses TRBV5-6 and TRBJ2-2; no reliable D call. The CDR3 is 12 residues long. Germline lookup yields CDR1 SGHDT and CDR2 YYEEEE. The V gene lost 7 bases and the J gene lost 3 bases, with 7 bases spanning the gap. The CDR3 coding sequence is TGTGCCAGCGGGTCGGACACCGGGGAGCTGTTTTTT. Translated: CASGSDTGELFF.

The gene calls are TRBV12-3 or TRBV12-4 and TRBJ2-7; the D is unclear. The CDR3 runs to 12 residues. The germline V and J ends were trimmed by 2 bases and 9 bases, with 11 bases remaining between them. As DNA, the CDR3 is TGTGCCAGCAGTTTATTGGCCCTCCGGCAGTACTTC. Translating it yields CASSLLALRQYF.

The genes are TRBV6-5 and TRBJ2-2, with D perhaps assigned TRBD1 or TRBD2 (5 bases each). Trimming cost V 4 bases and J 4 bases, with 13 bases left between them. This CDR3 contains 15 residues. The V gene's germline CDR1 is MNHEY and CDR2 SVGAGI. The CDR3 sequence is CASSSGTSFTGELFF. The CDR3 coding sequence is TGTGCCAGCAGTTCCGGGACCTCTTTCACCGGGGAGCTGTTTTTT.

This clonotype turned up a few times. CDR3 coding DNA: TGTGCCACCAGCAGTGAACAGGGGGGGCCTTGGGAGCAGTTCTTC. This gives the protein CATSSEQGGPWEQFF. The genes are TRBV15 and TRBJ2-1; D is possibly TRBD1 (8 bases). CDR3 length: 15 amino acids. V was clipped by 3 bases and J by 10 bases, with 19 bases between them. From germline, CDR1 is LNHNV and CDR2 YYDKDF (reference sequence).

The chain has TRBV12-3 or TRBV12-4 and TRBJ2-7; perhaps TRBD1 as D (6 bases). The CDR3 is 12 amino acids. Trimming removed 6 bases from V and 5 bases from J, with 11 bases in between. The chain's CDR3 is CASSPTGNEQYF. The CDR3 DNA reads TGTGCCAGCAGCCCAACAGGGAACGAGCAGTACTTC.

This clonotype appeared a few times. CDR3 DNA sequence: TGTGCCAGCTCGGGACTCACTGGAAACACCATATATTTT. Its protein is CASSGLTGNTIYF. This chain connects TRBV12-3 or TRBV12-4 to TRBJ1-3, with D possibly matching TRBD1 (5 bases). There are 13 residues in the CDR3. V dropped 8 bases and J dropped 2 bases, with 10 bases sitting between them.

This clonotype has ten or more counts. This sequence joins TRBV5-6 and TRBJ2-2; D gene ambiguous. The V end lost 4 bases, the J end lost 6 bases, and 7 bases lay between the germline ends. The CDR3 is 12 residues long. Germline-derived CDR1 and CDR2 are SGHDT and YYEEEE. CDR3 coding DNA: TGTGCCAGCAGCCCTCCATCCGGGGAGCTGTTTTTT. It translates to CASSPPSGELFF.

J is TRBJ2-1 and V is TRBV14; D gene uncertain. The CDR3 is 15 residues long. Germline loops: CDR1 SGHDN, CDR2 FVKESK. Trimming took off 0 bases at V and 6 bases at J, with 12 bases between the two ends. The CDR3 reads CASSQDLGILNEQFF. CDR3 sequence (DNA): TGTGCCAGCAGCCAAGATCTGGGGATCCTCAATGAGCAGTTCTTC. Looking up the rest from reference TRBV14 and TRBJ2-1 gives the full variable domain: EAGVTQFPSHSVIEKGQTVTLRCDPISGHDNLYWYRRVMGKEIKFLLHFVKESKQDESGMPNNRFLAERTGGTYSTLKVQPAELEDSGVYFCASSQDLGILNEQFFGPGTRLTVL.

J is TRBJ2-3 and V is TRBV13, with 10 bases matching TRBD2. Germline-derived CDR1 and CDR2 are PRHDT and FYEKMQ (reference sequence). Trimming removed 4 bases from V and 4 bases from J; junction bases left unmatched: 5. This CDR3 has 15 residues. Here the CDR3 DNA reads TGTGCCAGCAGCTGGCCCGGACTAGCGGCAGATACGCAGTATTTT. Translating gives CASSWPGLAADTQYF.

This clonotype was observed a few times. The V call is TRBV10-3, the J call TRBJ2-1; no firm D call. The germline gives CDR1 ENHRY, CDR2 SYGVKD. Trimming cost V 0 bases and J 9 bases, with 3 bases left between them. The CDR3 has 11 amino acids. The CDR3 DNA follows: TGTGCCATCAGTGAGTCGGGTGAGCAGTTCTTC. Its translation is CAISESGEQFF.

A note on this clonotype: At one end, the junction sequence differs from germline, possibly due to a read error. V is TRBV15 and J is TRBJ2-1, with D unresolved. The germline V gene encodes CDR1 LNHNV and CDR2 YYDKDF (reference sequence). This CDR3 spans 12 amino acids. CDR3 residues: CATSRDPHPALF. CDR3 nucleotide sequence: TGTGCCACCAGCAGAGATCCCCATCCGGCGCTCTTC.

The CDR3 is CASSSGARLFF. The CDR3 DNA sequence: TGTGCCAGCAGTTCGGGGGCAAGACTGTTTTTT. The genes are TRBV12-3 or TRBV12-4 and TRBJ1-4; weak D call: TRBD1 (6 bases). The V gene lost 4 bases and the J gene lost 13 bases, with 10 bases spanning the gap. The CDR3 extends over 11 amino acids.

This clonotype was counted between two and nine times. The chain uses TRBV12-3 or TRBV12-4 and TRBJ2-4, with a weak D call TRBD2 (6 bases). The CDR3 spans 18 residues. V was shortened by 5 bases and J by 8 bases, with 28 bases between the two germline ends. The CDR3 protein is CASSQHPPLAGTGDIQYF. For the CDR3, the DNA is TGTGCCAGCAGTCAACACCCCCCCTTGGCGGGGACCGGAGACATTCAGTACTTC.